This T cell receptor (beta chain) was documented in a study of blood T cell repertoires in COVID-19. On the study more broadly: Whether acute or convalescent, the COVID-19 samples came from the United States, Italy and Spain. The cDNA or gDNA used as material had been derived from T cells, B-cell-depleted T cells, or PBMCs.

Germline V gives CDR1 KGHSH, CDR2 LQKENI. The CDR3 length is 15 residues. V trimming: 5 bases; J trimming: 6 bases; junction bases outside the gene matches: 11. Per the authors' pipeline: Nucleated cell number was recorded as an estimate derived from reference gene primer amplification. Clones were read by immunoSEQ multiplex PCR, and TCRdb kept only the in-frame ones, dropping some. V and J calls and clone size are copied from that table; D and trimming were computed from the DNA. The sample lists 60,000 to 70,000 clones; about 85% were seen once. The TCR comes from an older man with acute or convalescent COVID-19. The chain employs TRBV18 and TRBJ2-7, with TRBD1 matching 9 bases. Sequenced material: peripheral blood. The CDR3 DNA reads TGTGCCAGCTCAACGCGAACCGGGACAGGGTTCGAGCAGTACTTC. It is translated as CASSTRTGTGFEQYF.